Following are 27 T cell receptor beta chains from one sample sequenced in a study of cytomegalovirus exposure and HLA in healthy donors (TCRdb year 2017). The library came from the immunoSEQ multiplex PCR assay. A mixture of 60 forward primers for TCR Vbeta segments and 13 reverse primers for TCR Jbeta segments was used in the multiplex PCR. The immuneACCESS repertoire file appears here via TCRdb, limited to in-frame rearrangements. These files lack a portion of the clones; in checked studies, under half of the deficit traces to unresolved V genes, and the cause of the others is not known. The sample records some 100,000 clones, about 77% of which are singletons. Around 4.8% of the sample goes to the ten largest clones. The sample was PBMCs. Receptor source: a woman aged 18 to 35 in good health and CMV-seropositive.

The rearrangement links TRBV13 to TRBJ2-2; weak D call: TRBD2 (6 bases). The CDR3 is 14 amino acids. Germline CDR1 is PRHDT and CDR2 is FYEKMQ (reference sequence). Between the trimmed V and J ends, which lost 8 bases and 2 bases, there was a span of 12 bases. For the CDR3, the DNA is TGTGCCAGCTGTGTAGCGGTCAACACCGGGGAGCTGTTTTTT. Translated: CASCVAVNTGELFF.

The chain has TRBV6-5 and TRBJ2-5, with 8 bases fitting TRBD2. J lost 5 bases, V lost 0 bases, and 8 bases had no gene match. Germline CDR1 MNHEY, CDR2 SVGAGI. The CDR3 runs 16 residues. Here the CDR3 reads CASSYSSFGRGETQYF. DNA for the CDR3: TGTGCCAGCAGTTACTCTTCCTTCGGGAGGGGTGAGACCCAGTACTTC.

V and J are TRBV7-9 and TRBJ2-3, with 13 positions matching TRBD2. CDR3 length: 18 residues. V lost 5 bases and J lost 1; bases outside the gene matches: 9. Germline V CDR1 and CDR2: SEHNR, FQNEAQ (reference sequence). The CDR3 is CASSPGLAGVGGTDTQYF. The DNA for the CDR3 is TGTGCCAGCAGCCCAGGACTAGCGGGAGTGGGGGGCACAGATACGCAGTATTTT.

The CDR3: CACGLSKETQYF. The CDR3 DNA follows: TGTGCCTGTGGACTATCCAAAGAGACCCAGTACTTC. The chain carries TRBV30 and TRBJ2-5; TRBD2 is a possible D gene (6 bases). CDR3 length: 12 amino acids. Deletions cut 6 bases from V and 3 bases from J, with 11 bases between. Germline V lookup: CDR1 GTSNPN, CDR2 SVGIG (reference sequence).

The chain recombines TRBV30 with TRBJ1-3; 9 bases align to TRBD1. Germline assignment: CDR1 GTSNPN and CDR2 SVGIG (reference sequence). CDR3 length: 13 amino acids. Trimming took 6 bases from V and 2 from J; bases not matched to a gene: 2. The CDR3 reads CACRTGAGNTIYF. In DNA, the CDR3 is TGTGCCTGTAGGACAGGGGCTGGAAACACCATATATTTT.

The genes are TRBV4-1 and TRBJ2-2; a possible D gene is TRBD2 (5 bases). Germline CDR1 MGHRA, CDR2 YSYEKL. CDR3 length: 15 amino acids. V gave up 0 bases and J gave up 9 bases, with 14 bases separating them. This CDR3 is CASSQDRGPLRELFF. In nucleotides, the CDR3 is TGCGCCAGCAGCCAAGATCGAGGGCCCCTGAGGGAGCTGTTTTTT.

This clone appeared a few times. V usage is TRBV19 and J usage is TRBJ2-7; D possibly corresponds to TRBD1 (5 bases). Germline V gene lookup returns CDR1 LNHDA and CDR2 SQIVND (reference sequence). The germline V and J ends were trimmed by 4 bases and 5 bases, with 9 bases remaining between them. This CDR3 has 12 amino acids. The CDR3 sequence is CASSRQSNEQYF. For the CDR3, the DNA is TGTGCCAGTAGTAGACAGTCGAACGAGCAGTACTTC.

This clone was counted a single time. This chain joins TRBV25-1 and TRBJ2-7; 7 nucleotides align to TRBD1. V dropped 5 bases and J dropped 4; count of bases not matched to a gene: 2. The CDR3 has 12 residues. From germline, CDR1 is MGHDK and CDR2 SYGVNS. DNA for the CDR3: TGTGCCAGCAGTACAGGGGAATACGAGCAGTACTTC. The encoded protein is CASSTGEYEQYF.

The V call is TRBV2, the J call TRBJ2-3, with TRBD2 as a possible D gene (5 bases). Deletions cut 7 bases from V and 1 base from J, with 9 bases between. This CDR3 comprises 13 residues. Germline lookup yields CDR1 SNHLY and CDR2 FYNNEI. The CDR3: CASTERRTDTQYF. CDR3 nucleotide sequence: TGTGCCAGCACGGAGCGGCGCACAGATACGCAGTATTTT.

This rearrangement joins TRBV7-9 to TRBJ2-1; the match to TRBD2 covers 8 bases. Germline V gene data show CDR1 as SEHNR and CDR2 as FQNEAQ (reference sequence). V lost 5 bases, J lost 10 bases, and 16 bases stayed unmatched. The CDR3 sequence is 16 residues long. CDR3 in amino acids: CASSPSKPGGPYEQFF. CDR3 bases: TGTGCCAGCAGCCCATCGAAGCCGGGGGGGCCGTACGAGCAGTTCTTC. Complete variable domain (other parts from reference TRBV7-9 and TRBJ2-1): DTGVSQNPRHKITKRGQNVTFRCDPISEHNRLYWYRQTLGQGPEFLTYFQNEAQLEKSRLLSDRFSAERPKGSFSTLEIQRTEQGDSAMYLCASSPSKPGGPYEQFFGPGTRLTVL.

The chain recombines TRBV19 with TRBJ1-5; TRBD1 aligns across 10 bases. The CDR3 contains 17 residues. Germline CDR1 reads LNHDA; CDR2 reads SQIVND (reference sequence). The J segment lost 2 bases and the V segment lost 4 bases, leaving 8 bases of the junction unmatched. The CDR3 coding sequence is TGTGCCAGTAGTACGACGACAGGGGGCGGTGGCAATCAGCCCCAGCATTTT. Translated: CASSTTTGGGGNQPQHF.

The rearrangement links TRBV5-5 to TRBJ1-3, with 9 bases identical to TRBD1. Germline-derived CDR1 and CDR2 are SGHKS and YYEKEE (reference sequence). J was trimmed by 8 bases and V by 2 bases; bases with no gene match: 11. The CDR3 spans 16 residues. CDR3 sequence reads: CASSFSSGQGGYTIYF. In DNA form, the CDR3 reads TGTGCCAGCAGCTTTTCCTCGGGACAGGGAGGATACACCATATATTTT. Looking up the rest from reference TRBV5-5 and TRBJ1-3 gives the full variable domain: DAGVTQSPTHLIKTRGQQVTLRCSPISGHKSVSWYQQVLGQGPQFIFQYYEKEERGRGNFPDRFSARQFPNYSSELNVNALLLGDSALYLCASSFSSGQGGYTIYFGEGSWLTVV.

This clone was counted a single time. The chain links TRBV27 to TRBJ2-5, with D perhaps matching TRBD1 (6 bases). The DNA end favors TRBJ2-7, so the J call may be wrong. CDR3 size: 14 residues. CDR1 is MNHEY, CDR2 SMNVEV, per germline (reference sequence). CDR3 in amino acids: CASSLQGPTYEQYF. The CDR3 DNA is TGTGCCAGCAGTTTACAGGGGCCTACCTACGAGCAGTACTTC.

The chain combines TRBV6-5 with TRBJ1-3, with a weak D call TRBD1 (6 bases). Germline loops: CDR1 MNHEY, CDR2 SVGAGI. V dropped 5 bases and J dropped 3 bases, with 11 bases sitting between them. The CDR3 runs to 14 residues. In nucleotides, the CDR3 is TGTGCCAGCAGTGGACGGACAGTTGGAAACACCATATATTTT. It codes for CASSGRTVGNTIYF.

The genes are TRBV28 and TRBJ1-2, with D perhaps TRBD1 (5 bases). The CDR3 is made up of 13 amino acids. Per germline, CDR1 MDHEN and CDR2 SYDVKM. Deletions cut 2 bases from V and 2 bases from J, with 6 bases between. Written as DNA, the CDR3 is TGTGCCAGCAGTTTAGCAGGGAACTATGGCTACACCTTC. It yields the protein CASSLAGNYGYTF.

The chain recombines TRBV7-3 with TRBJ2-5; D might be TRBD1 (6 bases). This CDR3 contains 13 residues. The germline V and J ends were trimmed by 1 base and 5 bases, with 8 bases remaining between them. The V gene's germline CDR1 is SGHTA and CDR2 FQGTGA. In nucleotides, the CDR3 is TGTGCCAGCAGCTTAATGGGGGCGGAGACCCAGTACTTC. It codes for CASSLMGAETQYF.

This clone was found many times. V and J are TRBV6-1 and TRBJ1-1, with D maybe TRBD1 (5 bases). The V gene lost 5 bases and the J gene lost 3 bases, with 10 bases spanning the gap. The CDR3 is 13 amino acids. Germline CDR1 reads MNHNS; CDR2 reads SASEGT. In DNA form, the CDR3 reads TGTGCCAGCAGTCAGGGCAGGGACACTGAAGCTTTCTTT. This encodes CASSQGRDTEAFF.

This rearrangement joins TRBV19 to TRBJ1-2, with 10 bases aligning to TRBD1. The ends lost 7 bases at V and 6 bases at J; junction bases unmatched: 14. This CDR3 spans 16 amino acids. Germline CDR1 LNHDA, CDR2 SQIVND (reference sequence). CDR3 DNA: TGTGCCAGTACCGGGACAGGGGTAAGGTTCTGGGATGGCTACACCTTC. Translation gives CASTGTGVRFWDGYTF.

This clone was seen once. The rearrangement uses TRBV19 and TRBJ1-3; tentative D call: TRBD1 (6 bases). CDR1 and CDR2 from the germline V gene are LNHDA and SQIVND (reference sequence). Trimming cost V 5 bases and J 0 bases, with 11 bases left between them. The CDR3 is 15 residues long. CDR3 sequence: CASSVQGFSGNTIYF. DNA of the CDR3: TGTGCCAGTAGTGTACAGGGTTTCTCTGGAAACACCATATATTTT.

V gene TRBV19 combines with J gene TRBJ1-1; TRBD1 might be the D (5 bases). Trimming removed 5 bases at V and 7 bases at J, with 14 bases between. Germline V lookup: CDR1 LNHDA, CDR2 SQIVND (reference sequence). The CDR3 has 13 residues. The CDR3, as DNA: TGTGCCAGTAGTTCCCCCGGGGGGAGTGAAGCTTTCTTT. Amino acid sequence: CASSSPGGSEAFF.

This rearrangement joins TRBV7-9 to TRBJ2-1; TRBD1 agrees at 7 bases. This CDR3 has 16 amino acids. Trimming took 5 bases from V and 0 from J; bases not matched to a gene: 7. The germline CDR1 and CDR2 sequences are SEHNR and FQNEAQ (reference sequence). CDR3 DNA: TGTGCCAGCAGCCCAAAGACAGGGTACTCCTACAATGAGCAGTTCTTC. Translation gives CASSPKTGYSYNEQFF. The whole variable domain, filled in from reference TRBV7-9 and TRBJ2-1, reads DTGVSQNPRHKITKRGQNVTFRCDPISEHNRLYWYRQTLGQGPEFLTYFQNEAQLEKSRLLSDRFSAERPKGSFSTLEIQRTEQGDSAMYLCASSPKTGYSYNEQFFGPGTRLTVL.

The V gene is TRBV29-1, the J gene TRBJ2-7; TRBD2 agrees at 7 bases. V lost 7 bases and J lost 7; bases outside the gene matches: 10. Germline lookup yields CDR1 SQVTM and CDR2 ANQGSEA. The CDR3 runs to 12 residues. CDR3 loop: CSGRSGTGEQYF. CDR3 DNA sequence: TGCAGCGGCCGGAGCGGGACTGGGGAGCAGTACTTC.

The rearrangement joins TRBV6-4 to TRBJ1-5; 10 bases are a match to TRBD1. This CDR3 contains 15 residues. The trim removed 6 bases at V and 3 bases at J, leaving 5 bases unmatched. The germline CDR1 and CDR2 sequences are MRHNA and SNTAGT. The CDR3, as DNA: TGTGCCAGCAGCGCCGGGACAGGGGACAATCAGCCCCAGCATTTT. Translating it yields CASSAGTGDNQPQHF.

The V gene is TRBV28, the J gene TRBJ1-2; D unresolved. Germline CDR1 reads MDHEN; CDR2 reads SYDVKM. This CDR3 region has 13 residues. V was clipped by 6 bases and J by 8 bases, with 16 bases between them. CDR3 sequence (DNA): TGTGCCAGCAGACCTCCCGCGGAGTCAGGCTACACCTTC. Encoded protein: CASRPPAESGYTF.

The chain recombines TRBV15 with TRBJ2-6; TRBD2 is a possible D gene (6 bases). Per the germline V gene, CDR1 is LNHNV and CDR2 is YYDKDF (reference sequence). Trimming removed 0 bases at V and 1 base at J, with 7 bases between. The CDR3 has 16 amino acids. Here the CDR3 DNA reads TGTGCCACCAGCAGAGAGGGACTTTCTGGGGCCAACGTCCTGACTTTC. Its protein product is CATSREGLSGANVLTF. Supplemented by reference TRBV15 and TRBJ2-6, the full variable domain reads DAMVIQNPRYQVTQFGKPVTLSCSQTLNHNVMYWYQQKSSQAPKLLFHYYDKDFNNEADTPDNFQSRRPNTSFCFLDIRSPGLGDTAMYLCATSREGLSGANVLTFGAGSRLTVL.

The rearrangement uses TRBV7-9 and TRBJ1-2; 8 bases line up with TRBD1. This CDR3 contains 17 residues. Germline V lookup: CDR1 SEHNR, CDR2 FQNEAQ (reference sequence). Losses at the gene ends were 5 bases for V and 5 bases for J; bases not matched to a gene: 16. The chain's CDR3 is CASSHTGMTGAFYGYTF. CDR3 DNA: TGTGCCAGCAGCCACACGGGGATGACAGGGGCTTTTTATGGCTACACCTTC.

This clone was counted once. The V gene is TRBV5-1, the J gene TRBJ2-2, with 11 bases matching TRBD1. With 3 bases clipped from V and 4 bases from J, the junction kept 2 bases outside the gene matches. The germline gives CDR1 SGHRS, CDR2 YFSETQ. This CDR3 has 15 amino acids. CDR3 bases: TGCGCCAGCAGCTGGACAGGGGGCAGCACCGGGGAGCTGTTTTTT. It yields the protein CASSWTGGSTGELFF.